The rows below give T cell receptor beta chains drawn from one sample of a study of siplizumab effects on memory and regulatory T cells. Clones were sequenced by immunoSEQ multiplex PCR, and TCRdb holds only the in-frame ones, with some missing. The sample holds over 85,000 clones; around nine tenths are singletons and the top ten take 1.1%. Sequencing input: CD4+ T cells sorted from blood. These TCRs come from a human donor in good health. The CDR3 runs from the conserved cysteine through the conserved F or W. A D gene is named only where the DNA matches it firmly. Only part of the rows carry a size: once, few, many, or a class if the clone is expanded.

d_call j_call clone_size v_call cdr3_aa cdr3_nt
. TRBJ1-1 . TRBV4-1 CASSPPGPGEAFF TGCGCCAGCAGCCCACCCGGGCCAGGCGAAGCTTTCTTT
. TRBJ1-1 . TRBV11-1 CASRLGELVTEAFF TGTGCCAGCAGACTCGGAGAGTTGGTCACTGAAGCTTTCTTT
. TRBJ2-3 . TRBV7-6 CASSSTDSVSTQYF TGTGCCAGCAGCTCAACCGACAGTGTCAGTACGCAGTATTTT
TRBD2 TRBJ2-1 . TRBV14 CASSRTSGRGEQFF TGTGCCAGCAGCCGAACTAGCGGGAGGGGTGAGCAGTTCTTC
. TRBJ2-6 once TRBV11-1 CASVPGQGSSGANVLTF TGTGCCAGCGTCCCGGGCCAAGGAAGCTCTGGGGCCAACGTCCTGACTTTC
. TRBJ2-4 . TRBV30 CAWSVQNIQYF TGTGCCTGGAGTGTACAAAACATTCAGTACTTC
TRBD1 TRBJ1-5 . TRBV6-6 CASNYRGGQPQHF TGTGCCAGCAATTACAGGGGAGGTCAGCCCCAGCATTTT
. TRBJ2-3 . TRBV7-7 CASSLAGAGGDTQYF TGTGCCAGCAGCTTAGCGGGAGCCGGCGGAGATACGCAGTATTTT
. TRBJ2-7 . TRBV5-1 CASSLLGQASYEQYF TGCGCCAGCAGCTTATTAGGGCAGGCCTCCTACGAGCAGTACTTC
. TRBJ1-1 . TRBV7-8 CASSLRLVNTEAFF TGTGCCAGCAGCTTACGCCTGGTGAACACTGAAGCTTTCTTT
. TRBJ2-3 . TRBV9 CASSVVSDTQYF TGTGCCAGCAGCGTAGTGTCAGATACGCAGTATTTT
TRBD2 TRBJ2-3 . TRBV4-1 CASSQGLLAGGRVTDTQYF TGCGCCAGCAGCCAAGGTCTACTAGCGGGAGGCCGTGTCACAGATACGCAGTATTTT
TRBD2 TRBJ2-1 . TRBV11-3 CASSFDTVLAGGDNEQFF TGTGCCAGCAGCTTCGACACAGTCCTAGCGGGGGGGGACAATGAGCAGTTCTTC
. TRBJ1-1 . TRBV18 CASSPDSVKEAFF TGTGCCAGCTCACCAGACTCTGTGAAAGAAGCTTTCTTT
TRBD2 TRBJ2-1 . TRBV28 CASSLTSGRGEQFF TGTGCCAGCAGTTTAACTAGCGGGAGGGGTGAGCAGTTCTTC
. TRBJ2-1 . TRBV30 CAWDRNRIEQFF TGTGCCTGGGACCGAAATCGTATTGAGCAGTTCTTC
. TRBJ1-5 . TRBV19 CASSIRTHSNQPQHF TGTGCCAGTAGTATTAGGACCCATAGCAATCAGCCCCAGCATTTT
. TRBJ1-2 . TRBV18 CASSPLDRSVYGYTF TGTGCCAGCTCACCACTAGACAGGTCGGTCTATGGCTACACCTTC
TRBD2 TRBJ2-3 once TRBV29-1 CSVNSGRHTDTQYF TGCAGCGTCAATAGCGGGAGGCACACAGATACGCAGTATTTT